Listed below are T cell receptor beta chains from one sample, sequenced in a study of read filtering for tumor transcriptome and immune sequencing. A single record per CDR3 protein comes from TCRdb applying MiXCR to the reads. The repertoire holds 40,000 to 50,000 distinct CDR3 sequences, with about an eighth as singletons. Sequenced input: a population of CD138-negative cells sorted from bone marrow. The source is a donor older than 35 with multiple myeloma. Both conserved end residues are part of each CDR3. The order of the fields is D gene, clone size, J gene, V gene, CDR3 protein, CDR3 DNA. D genes are given only for firm matches. Only some rows state a clone size, as once, few, many or a class for expanded clones.

>TRBD1|many|TRBJ1-5|TRBV20-1
CSAQSRDRGPGQPQHF
TGCAGTGCTCAATCCCGGGACAGGGGGCCTGGTCAGCCCCAGCATTTT
>-|many|TRBJ1-5|TRBV19
CASSIRQGVYQPQHF
TGTGCCAGTAGTATAAGGCAGGGTGTCTATCAGCCCCAGCATTTT
>-|many|TRBJ2-7|TRBV29-1
CSVGDPVTYEQYF
TGCAGCGTTGGGGATCCGGTTACCTACGAGCAGTACTTC
>-|many|TRBJ1-2|TRBV29-1
CSVDSWGEANYGYTF
TGCAGCGTTGATAGCTGGGGGGAAGCTAACTATGGCTACACCTTC
>-|many|TRBJ1-1|TRBV28
CASSPRGSSNTEAFF
TGTGCCAGCAGCCCCCGTGGTTCGTCGAACACTGAAGCTTTCTTT
>-|few|TRBJ1-1|TRBV11-2
CASSLGGRPGAEAFF
TGTGCCAGCAGCTTAGGAGGTAGGCCCGGGGCTGAAGCTTTCTTT
>TRBD2|many|TRBJ2-3|TRBV6-4
CASSPRVGRTDTQYF
TGTGCCAGCAGTCCGAGGGTCGGGAGGACAGATACGCAGTATTTT
>TRBD2|-|TRBJ2-1|TRBV11-3
CASSSSGGHSEQFF
TGTGCCAGCAGTAGCAGCGGGGGGCACAGTGAGCAGTTCTTC
>TRBD2|-|TRBJ2-3|TRBV24-1
CATSDVGGPEDTQYF
TGTGCCACCAGTGACGTGGGAGGGCCTGAAGATACGCAGTATTTT
>-|many|TRBJ2-5|TRBV6-2/TRBV6-3
CASRQVIQTQYF
TGTGCCAGCAGACAGGTGATACAGACCCAGTACTTC
>TRBD2|many|TRBJ2-1|TRBV5-1
CASSYGLALSEQFF
TGCGCCAGCAGCTACGGACTAGCTTTAAGTGAGCAGTTCTTC
>-|many|TRBJ2-3|TRBV7-9
CASSWRALRGADTQYF
TGTGCCAGCAGCTGGCGCGCCTTGAGAGGGGCAGATACGCAGTATTTT
>-|few|TRBJ2-5|TRBV2
CASRDAPETQYF
TGTGCCAGCAGGGACGCCCCGGAGACCCAGTACTTC
>TRBD1|many|TRBJ2-1|TRBV5-6
CASSLIPGQRGHNEQFF
TGTGCCAGCAGCTTGATCCCGGGACAGCGAGGACACAATGAGCAGTTCTTC
>-|many|TRBJ2-5|TRBV3-1
CASSQAPQETQYF
TGTGCCAGCAGCCAAGCCCCACAAGAGACCCAGTACTTC
>TRBD2|many|TRBJ2-1|TRBV4-1
CASSQARTSGAEDEQFF
TGCGCCAGCAGCCAAGCTAGGACTAGCGGGGCCGAGGATGAGCAGTTCTTC
>-|many|TRBJ2-5|TRBV20-1
CSASDLAKSQYF
TGCAGTGCTTCCGATTTAGCTAAGAGTCAGTACTTC
>-|few|TRBJ2-7|TRBV27
CASSINAEYEQYF
TGTGCCAGCAGTATCAATGCCGAATACGAGCAGTACTTC
>-|many|TRBJ2-5|TRBV29-1
CSVVRTGGQETQYF
TGCAGCGTTGTAAGAACAGGCGGACAAGAGACCCAGTACTTC
>-|-|TRBJ2-1|TRBV27
CASRSPPVRYNEQFF
TGTGCCAGCAGATCACCCCCAGTTCGATACAATGAGCAGTTCTTC
>-|many|TRBJ1-5|TRBV2
CASNPEGDRLNQPQHF
TGTGCCAGTAACCCTGAGGGTGACAGACTCAATCAGCCCCAGCATTTT
>-|many|TRBJ2-7|TRBV7-9
CASSLELQGSYEQYF
TGTGCCAGCAGCTTAGAACTCCAGGGGAGCTACGAGCAGTACTTC
>TRBD1|many|TRBJ1-1|TRBV29-1
CSVTGDSPEAFF
TGCAGCGTGACAGGGGATAGCCCTGAAGCTTTCTTT
>TRBD1|many|TRBJ2-3|TRBV29-1
CSVVGDRGLDTQYF
TGCAGCGTTGTCGGGGACAGGGGGCTCGATACGCAGTATTTT
>-|many|TRBJ2-3|TRBV20-1
CSASVRGTDTQYF
TGCAGTGCAAGTGTCAGGGGCACAGATACGCAGTATTTT
>-|many|TRBJ2-5|TRBV12-3/TRBV12-4
CASNLRGQETQYF
TGTGCCAGCAATCTACGAGGGCAAGAGACCCAGTACTTC
>-|many|TRBJ1-5|TRBV6-2/TRBV6-3
CASSYGTGGNQPQHF
TGTGCCAGCAGTTACGGGACGGGGGGAAATCAGCCCCAGCATTTT
>TRBD1|-|TRBJ2-1|TRBV7-9
CASSLGTGSNEQFF
TGTGCCAGCAGCTTAGGGACAGGGTCCAATGAGCAGTTCTTC
>-|-|TRBJ2-3|TRBV2
CASGEVTDTQYF
TGCGCCAGCGGTGAAGTGACAGATACGCAGTATTTT
>TRBD1|many|TRBJ2-6|TRBV4-3
CASSHHRDRLNSGANVLTF
TGCGCCAGCAGCCATCACCGGGACAGATTAAACTCTGGGGCCAACGTCCTGACTTTC
>-|many|TRBJ1-1|TRBV11-3
CASKQQGSGTEAFF
TGTGCCAGCAAGCAACAGGGTTCAGGAACTGAAGCTTTCTTT